In this sample, the clone carrying this TCR beta chain turned up many times. Unique molecular identifiers were added to individual cDNA molecules. TCRdb itself ran the 5' RACE reads through MiXCR, one entry per CDR3 protein. This table holds around 30,000 distinct CDR3 sequences, less than 5% found once. This record belongs to a study of early T cells in non-severe SARS-CoV-2 infection. Looked up from germline, CDR1 is SGHNT and CDR2 is YYREEE (reference sequence). The CDR3 consists of 14 residues. V lost 2 bases to trimming and J lost 7 bases, with 15 bases between them. The sequenced sample consisted of whole blood. This receptor was identified in an adult who was a healthcare worker with PCR-confirmed SARS-CoV-2 infection or an uninfected control (not recorded which). The chain employs TRBV5-4 and TRBJ1-2; D ambiguous. The CDR3 here is CASSFGRRLSGYTF. The CDR3 nucleotides are TGTGCCAGCAGCTTTGGGAGAAGGCTCTCTGGCTACACCTTC. Full variable domain (remainder filled in from reference TRBV5-4 and TRBJ1-2): ETGVTQSPTHLIKTRGQQVTLRCSSQSGHNTVSWYQQALGQGPQFIFQYYREEENGRGNFPPRFSGLQFPNYSSELNVNALELDDSALYLCASSFGRRLSGYTFGSGTRLTVV.